Below, one TCR beta chain is given with its context. Its specificity is not known. These data come from a study of OX40 agonist ivuxolimab in advanced cancers. Study-wide background: Allowance was made for prior anti-PD-1, anti-PD-L1 or anti-CTLA-4 therapy, and roughly 40% had some. General observations from the study: Averaging showed that CD8+ T cells had more expanded clones than CD4+ did. At doses 0.1 to 3.0 mg/kg, CD4+ and CD8+ clones expanded.

The data were produced by immunoSEQ multiplex PCR, yet TCRdb's version contains in-frame clones alone and is incomplete. The sample has some 99,000 clones, approximately 94% seen once. V lost 5 bases and J 0 bases, leaving 14 bases between the germline ends. The V gene's germline CDR1 is LGHNA and CDR2 YNFKEQ. The CDR3 totals 15 residues. The chain combines TRBV4-2 with TRBJ2-7; D might be TRBD2 (5 bases). The source material was CD4+ or CD8+ T cells sorted from blood, sampled in a trial of the OX40 agonist ivuxolimab. The source is an adult with an advanced solid tumor such as melanoma, head and neck, liver or kidney cancer. CDR3 nucleotide sequence: TGTGCCAGCAGCTTGGTTGCGGGTAGCTCCTACGAGCAGTACTTC. Residues: CASSLVAGSSYEQYF.